This TCR beta chain was obtained from a study of OX40 agonist ivuxolimab in advanced cancers. Study observations and caveats: Nonresponders included some who also had low normalized T-cell clonal expansion. Expansion of clones was among the lowest in partial responders at 0.1-3.0 mg/kg. The mean number of expanded clones was higher in CD8+ T cells than in CD4+.

The data were produced by immunoSEQ multiplex PCR, yet TCRdb's version contains in-frame clones alone and is incomplete. In the table there are about 34,000 clones, around 90% of which are singletons. Remarks on this clone: The antigen is not known.

The germline V gene has CDR1 SQVTM and CDR2 ANQGSEA. CDR3 length equals 11 residues. V trimming: 7 bases; J trimming: 2 bases; junction bases outside the gene matches: 1. The clonotype comes from an adult with an advanced solid tumor such as melanoma, head and neck, liver or kidney cancer. The genes are TRBV29-1 and TRBJ2-5; 7 bases agree with TRBD1. The sample consisted of CD4+ or CD8+ T cells sorted from blood, taken in a trial of the OX40 agonist ivuxolimab. CDR3 DNA sequence: TGCAGCGGGGGACAGCAAGAGACCCAGTACTTC. Translating gives CSGGQQETQYF.